This T cell receptor beta chain was observed in a study of blood T cell repertoires in COVID-19 (TCRdb year 2020). With regard to the full study: Collaborator samples came from the United States, Italy and Spain and covered acute and convalescent phases of COVID-19. The material from the prospective study consisted of cDNA or gDNA derived from T cells, B-cell-depleted T cells, or PBMCs. Where HLA class I and class II types were available, the types were taken from metadata supplied by the sample provider, not from assay-based typing. The sample metadata nearly always contained a de-identified subject ID, COVID-19 status, age in years and sex. The dataset comprised deeply sampled blood TCRbeta repertoires from subjects exposed to, actively infected with, or recovered from COVID-19. The repertoires were released in a freely available public database intended as a resource for research on the immune response to SARS-CoV-2. Samples came from the ongoing ImmuneRACE study (first 160 participants) plus 1,254 subjects from 6 global collaborators. What the work shows at the level of the full study, not this receptor alone: How much clinical and demographic metadata was included differed by source and by participant, and the metadata was provided uncurated.

As for this clone: No antigen is known for it. No much larger clonotype is one base removed from it; base qualities were not supplied.

Another Seattle source contributed samples from volunteer blood donors who had recovered from COVID-19. Each collaborating institution followed its own protocols to collect whole blood in K2EDTA tubes. For TCRbeta analysis, collaborator samples were shipped as frozen whole blood, as isolated PBMCs, or as DNA extracted from either sample type. V and J lose 4 bases and 5 bases, and a span of 6 bases separates them. The CDR3 contains 11 residues, cysteine and phenylalanine counted. Only CDR3 DNA is held: 33 bases, read in frame from base 1. Reading the germline V gene gives CDR1 SGHDT and CDR2 YYEEEE. The immunoSEQ Assay, a bias-controlled multiplex PCR, was used to amplify TCRbeta CDR3 regions from genomic DNA. On the authors' methods: The number of nucleated cells in each sample was estimated by amplification of reference gene primers within the assay. To quantify the absolute abundance of each unique TCRbeta CDR3 rearrangement, sequence reads were collapsed and filtered. For each sample, productive Simpson clonality was calculated as the square root of Simpson's diversity index over productive rearrangements. This immuneACCESS table, as held by TCRdb, lists in-frame sequences with V and J called but not all clones. Of the missing ones, under half trace to an unresolved V gene in checked studies; the others have no known cause. The V and J calls and clone size are taken from that table; D and trimming were inferred from the DNA. The sample includes 100,000 to 120,000 clones, with approximately 91% observed a single time. The ten biggest clones cover roughly 8.4% of the sample.

Sequenced input: peripheral blood. This TCR was sampled from an older woman who had recovered from COVID-19. The sequence joins TRBV5-6 to TRBJ2-5, with TRBD2 perhaps the D gene, on 6 matching bases. The CDR3 region has the sequence CASSRGETQYF. The nucleotide sequence is TGTGCCAGCAGCCGGGGGGAGACCCAGTACTTC.